This TCR beta chain was recorded in a study of Ad26.COV2.S vaccination and SARS-CoV-2 variants. Study-wide points: TCR breadth and depth analyses may have underestimated total T cell responses. Placebo recipients and vaccine recipients were similar in non-spike TCR breadth. Breadth, reportedly substantial, characterized the spike-specific CD8+ and CD4+ T cell responses after vaccination.

With regard to this clone: The target antigen is unknown.

Using immunoSEQ multiplex PCR, the repertoire was profiled, and TCRdb retains in-frame clones only, with some absent. The repertoire holds some 180,000 clones, with 87% as singletons. The CDR3 length is 12 residues. Trimming left V 5 bases short and J 4 bases short, with 9 bases between. Germline loops: CDR1 MNHEY, CDR2 SMNVEV (reference sequence). This chain connects TRBV27 to TRBJ2-7, with a tentative D call TRBD1 (6 bases). The source material was peripheral blood, sampled after recovery from COVID-19. This sequence originates from a human donor who had recovered from COVID-19. CDR3 region: CASSHTGYEQYF. The CDR3 bases are TGTGCCAGCAGTCATACAGGGTACGAGCAGTACTTC.